These T cell receptor beta chains were read from a single sample in a study of blood T cell repertoires in COVID-19. Sequencing was performed with immunoSEQ multiplex PCR; in TCRdb, only in-frame clones are kept and a portion is missing. The sample consists of about 170,000 clones, 70% to 85% of them appearing once. Specimen: peripheral blood. All receptors come from a man aged 60-69 years who had recovered from COVID-19. The CDR3 runs from the conserved cysteine through the conserved F or W. The D gene is left open where the match is weak. A row's size may be missing; if present it is once, few, many or a size class.

-	TRBJ2-7	-	TRBV2	TGTGCCAGCAGGCCCACGGCCTACGAGCAGTACTTC	CASRPTAYEQYF
TRBD2	TRBJ2-3	once	TRBV6-5	TGTGCCAGCAGTTCCCGGGAGGTATTCTCAGATACGCAGTATTTT	CASSSREVFSDTQYF
TRBD2	TRBJ2-1	-	TRBV5-1	TGCGCCAGCAGCTTGGACCCGCGGGGGGAATACAATGAGCAGTTCTTC	CASSLDPRGEYNEQFF
-	TRBJ1-1	-	TRBV7-3	TGTGCCAGCAGCTTAAGGTTCGGGGAGGACGCTTTCTTT	CASSLRFGEDAFF
TRBD2	TRBJ2-3	-	TRBV10-3	TGTGCCATCAGTAGACTAGCGGGGGAGAACTCAGATACGCAGTATTTT	CAISRLAGENSDTQYF
TRBD1	TRBJ1-2	-	TRBV27	TGTGCCAGCTCAGACAGGGTGGTTGATGGCTACACCTTC	CASSDRVVDGYTF
TRBD2	TRBJ2-5	-	TRBV24-1	TGTGCCACCAATCAAGGGACTAGCGGGGATCAGACCCAGTACTTC	CATNQGTSGDQTQYF
TRBD1	TRBJ1-1	few	TRBV7-3	TGTGCCAGCAGCTTTTCCGGGACAGGGGAAGCTTTCTTT	CASSFSGTGEAFF
TRBD1	TRBJ1-6	-	TRBV18	TGTGCCAGCTCACCCGTTGTCGGGACAGGGGAGTCACCCCTCCACTTT	CASSPVVGTGESPLHF
-	TRBJ2-1	-	TRBV10-3	TGTGCCATCAGGACGGTTGGGGCAATGGACAATGAGCAGTTCTTC	CAIRTVGAMDNEQFF
-	TRBJ1-3	-	TRBV6-1	TGTGCCAGCAGTGAAGCTTACAGGGTTCCTGGAAACACCATATATTTT	CASSEAYRVPGNTIYF
TRBD2	TRBJ2-1	-	TRBV3-1/TRBV3-2	TGTGCCAGCAGCCAAGGTACTAGCGGGGCAGATGAGCAGTTCTTC	CASSQGTSGADEQFF
-	TRBJ2-7	few	TRBV2	TGTGCCAGCAGTCAAAACTACGAGCAGTACTTC	CASSQNYEQYF
TRBD1	TRBJ1-2	-	TRBV30	TGTGCCTGGAGCCGCGGGACAGGGGCGATCCTTGGATTTAACGGCTACACCTTC	CAWSRGTGAILGFNGYTF
-	TRBJ2-5	once	TRBV2	TGTGCCAGCAGTGGGTCGGAGCTCCATATCTACCAAGAGACCCAGTACTTC	CASSGSELHIYQETQYF
-	TRBJ2-4	-	TRBV12-3/TRBV12-4	TGTGCCAGCAGTCAACAACGGGGTGACATTCAGTACTTC	CASSQQRGDIQYF
TRBD2	TRBJ2-5	few	TRBV6-1	TGTGCCAGCAGTGAAGATGGGACTAGCGGGGGCCAAGAGACCCAGTACTTC	CASSEDGTSGGQETQYF